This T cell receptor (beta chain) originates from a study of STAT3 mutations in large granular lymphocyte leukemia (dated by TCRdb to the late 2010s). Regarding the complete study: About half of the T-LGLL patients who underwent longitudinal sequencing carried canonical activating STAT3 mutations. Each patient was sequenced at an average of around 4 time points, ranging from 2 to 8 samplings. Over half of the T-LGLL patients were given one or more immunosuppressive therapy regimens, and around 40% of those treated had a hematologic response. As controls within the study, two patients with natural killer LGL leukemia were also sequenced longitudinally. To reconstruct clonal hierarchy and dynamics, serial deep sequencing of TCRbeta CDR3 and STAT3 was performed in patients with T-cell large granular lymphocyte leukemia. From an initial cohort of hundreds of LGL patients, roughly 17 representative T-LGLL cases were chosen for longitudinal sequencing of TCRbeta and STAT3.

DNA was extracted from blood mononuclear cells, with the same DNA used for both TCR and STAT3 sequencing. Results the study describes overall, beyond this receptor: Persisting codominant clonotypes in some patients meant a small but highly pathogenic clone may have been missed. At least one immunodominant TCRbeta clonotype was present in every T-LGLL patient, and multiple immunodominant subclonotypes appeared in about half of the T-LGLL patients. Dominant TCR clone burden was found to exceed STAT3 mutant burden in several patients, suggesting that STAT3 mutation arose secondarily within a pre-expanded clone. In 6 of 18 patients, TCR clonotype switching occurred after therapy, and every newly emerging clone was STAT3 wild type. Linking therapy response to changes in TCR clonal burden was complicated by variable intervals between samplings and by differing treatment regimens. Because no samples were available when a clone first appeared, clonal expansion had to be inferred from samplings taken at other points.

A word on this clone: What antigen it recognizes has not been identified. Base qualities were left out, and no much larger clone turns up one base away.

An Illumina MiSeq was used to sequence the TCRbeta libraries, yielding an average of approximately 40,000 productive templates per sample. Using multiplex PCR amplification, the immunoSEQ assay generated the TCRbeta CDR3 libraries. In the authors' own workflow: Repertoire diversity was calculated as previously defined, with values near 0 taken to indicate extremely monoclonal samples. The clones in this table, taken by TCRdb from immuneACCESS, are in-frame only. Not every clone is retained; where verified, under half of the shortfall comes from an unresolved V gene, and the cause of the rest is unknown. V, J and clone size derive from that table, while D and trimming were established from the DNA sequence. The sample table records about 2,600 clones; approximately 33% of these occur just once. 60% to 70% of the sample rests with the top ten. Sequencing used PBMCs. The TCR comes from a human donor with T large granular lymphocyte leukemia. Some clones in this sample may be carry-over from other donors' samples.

The DNA sequence is given as TGTGCCAGCAGCCAAGACCCAACCGGTAGTGGCTACACCTTC. This sequence encodes CASSQDPTGSGYTF. Here the chain combines TRBV4-2 and TRBJ1-2, with no confident D gene call. V loses 0 bases, J loses 7 bases, and the germline ends lie 12 bases apart. The CDR3 numbers 14 residues from cysteine through phenylalanine. CDR3 DNA only is kept here, 42 bases in frame from base 1. Looking up the germline V gene yields CDR1 LGHNA and CDR2 YNFKEQ.